This paragraph reports one TCR beta chain. No antigen is known for it. The data stem from a study of cytomegalovirus exposure and HLA in healthy donors. Across the study: Of some 360 genotyped donors, 81% clustered with self-reported Caucasian donors.

General study points: Available immune exposure information covered CMV serostatus only.

While unrecorded immune exposures were likely, the donors were nominally healthy when sampled. This PCR relied on a set of 60 Vbeta primers and 13 Jbeta primers. Authors' analysis steps: A later analysis tallied some 84 million unique TCR beta chains, some 12 million of them shared. The protocol was immunoSEQ multiplex PCR, while the TCRdb copy is restricted to in-frame clones and leaves out a portion. The DNA was the basis for D and trimming; V, J and clone size are from that table. The sample lists approximately 120,000 clones; about two thirds were seen once. The sequenced sample was PBMCs. The receptor comes from a woman in her seventies in good health and CMV-seropositive.

The CDR3 nucleotides are TGTGCCAGCAGTGAAGGGGGGGCTGGGGCCAACGTCCTGACTTTC. Encoded protein: CASSEGGAGANVLTF. The chain uses TRBV6-1 and TRBJ2-6, with D perhaps TRBD2 (6 bases). CDR1 and CDR2 from the germline V gene are MNHNS and SASEGT. With 1 base removed from V and 2 bases from J, the gap between germline ends came to 6 bases. The CDR3 totals 15 residues.